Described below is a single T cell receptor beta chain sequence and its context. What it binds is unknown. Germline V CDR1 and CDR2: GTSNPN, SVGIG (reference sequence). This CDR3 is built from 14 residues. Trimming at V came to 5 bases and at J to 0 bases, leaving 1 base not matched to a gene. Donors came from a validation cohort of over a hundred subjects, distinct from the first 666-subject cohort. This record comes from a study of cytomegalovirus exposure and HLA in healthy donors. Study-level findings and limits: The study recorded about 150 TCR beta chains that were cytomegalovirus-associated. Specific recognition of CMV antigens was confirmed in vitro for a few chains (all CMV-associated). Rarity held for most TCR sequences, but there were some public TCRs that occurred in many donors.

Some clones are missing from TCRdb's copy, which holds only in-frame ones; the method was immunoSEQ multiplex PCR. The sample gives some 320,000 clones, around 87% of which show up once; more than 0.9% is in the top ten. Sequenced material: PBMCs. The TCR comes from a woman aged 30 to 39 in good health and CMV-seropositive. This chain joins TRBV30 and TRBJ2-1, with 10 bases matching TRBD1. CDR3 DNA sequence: TGTGCCTGGGGGACAGGGGACTCCTACAATGAGCAGTTCTTC. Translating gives CAWGTGDSYNEQFF.